The entry below gives a single T cell receptor beta chain sequence along with its context. Its antigen is as yet unknown. These data come from a study of cytomegalovirus exposure and HLA in healthy donors. General study results and limits: In a later analysis, common viral pathogens appeared linked to several of the most significant clusters. The records held CMV serostatus as the only immune exposure information.

Researchers ran the PCR with 60 Vbeta and 13 Jbeta primers. This table comes from immunoSEQ multiplex PCR, and its TCRdb copy is limited to in-frame clones, with some not included. The sample includes 30,000 to 35,000 clones. The clonotype comes from a woman aged 40 to 50 in good health and CMV-seropositive. The sequenced sample consisted of PBMCs.

CDR3 bases: TGTGCCAGCAGCTTAGGGTACAGGGGAAACATTCAGTACTTC. This gives the protein CASSLGYRGNIQYF. The chain joins TRBV7-9 to TRBJ2-4, with 7 bases fitting TRBD1. The CDR3 is made up of 14 amino acids. Germline CDR1 reads SEHNR; CDR2 reads FQNEAQ (reference sequence). V shed 1 base, J shed 6 bases, and the junction held 3 bases outside the gene matches. The variable domain in full, completed from reference TRBV7-9 and TRBJ2-4, reads DTGVSQNPRHKITKRGQNVTFRCDPISEHNRLYWYRQTLGQGPEFLTYFQNEAQLEKSRLLSDRFSAERPKGSFSTLEIQRTEQGDSAMYLCASSLGYRGNIQYFGAGTRLSVL.